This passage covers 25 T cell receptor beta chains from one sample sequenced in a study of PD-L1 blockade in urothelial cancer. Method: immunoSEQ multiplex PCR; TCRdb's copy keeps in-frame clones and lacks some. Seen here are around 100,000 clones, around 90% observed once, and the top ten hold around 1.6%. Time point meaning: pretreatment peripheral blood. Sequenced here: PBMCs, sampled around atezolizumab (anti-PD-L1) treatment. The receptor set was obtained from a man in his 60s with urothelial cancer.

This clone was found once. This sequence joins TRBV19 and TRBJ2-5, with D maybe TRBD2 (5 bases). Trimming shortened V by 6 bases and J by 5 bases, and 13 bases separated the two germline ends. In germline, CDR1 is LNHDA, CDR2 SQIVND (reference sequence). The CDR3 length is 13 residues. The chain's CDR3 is CASSVLVHETQYF. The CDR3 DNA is TGTGCCAGTAGCGTACTAGTCCACGAGACCCAGTACTTC.

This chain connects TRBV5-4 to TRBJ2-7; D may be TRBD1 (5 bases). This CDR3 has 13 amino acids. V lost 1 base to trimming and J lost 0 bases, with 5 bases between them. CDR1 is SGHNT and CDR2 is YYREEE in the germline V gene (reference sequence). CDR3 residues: CASSLQGSYEQYF. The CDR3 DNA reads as TGTGCCAGCAGCTTGCAGGGCTCCTACGAGCAGTACTTC.

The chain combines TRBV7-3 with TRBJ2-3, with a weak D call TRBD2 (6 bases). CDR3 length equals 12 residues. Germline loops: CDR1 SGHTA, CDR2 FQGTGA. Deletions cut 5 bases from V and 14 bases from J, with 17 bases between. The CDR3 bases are TGTGCCAGCAGCCCCGGGACTGAGCGGCGGTATTTT. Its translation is CASSPGTERRYF.

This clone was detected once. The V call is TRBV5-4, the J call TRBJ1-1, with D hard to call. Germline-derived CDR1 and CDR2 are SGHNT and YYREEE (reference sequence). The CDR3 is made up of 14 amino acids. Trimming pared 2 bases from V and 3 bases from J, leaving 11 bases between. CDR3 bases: TGTGCCAGCAGCTTTCGGGGTAGGGACACTGAAGCTTTCTTT. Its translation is CASSFRGRDTEAFF.

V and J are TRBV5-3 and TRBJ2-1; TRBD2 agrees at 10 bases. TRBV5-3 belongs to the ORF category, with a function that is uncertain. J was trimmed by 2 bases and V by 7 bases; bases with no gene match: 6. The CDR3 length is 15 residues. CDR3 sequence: CARDTSGITYNEQFF. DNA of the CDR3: TGTGCCAGAGACACTAGCGGGATCACCTACAATGAGCAGTTCTTC.

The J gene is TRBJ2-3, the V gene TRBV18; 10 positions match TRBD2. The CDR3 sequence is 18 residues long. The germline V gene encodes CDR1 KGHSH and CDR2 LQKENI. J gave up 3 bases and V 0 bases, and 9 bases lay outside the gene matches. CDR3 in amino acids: CASSPPVSGGASTDTQYF. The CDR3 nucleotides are TGTGCCAGCTCACCACCGGTGAGCGGGGGGGCTTCTACAGATACGCAGTATTTT.

CDR3 DNA sequence: TGTGCCAGCAGCTCCGGACAGATTAGCACAGATACGCAGTATTTT. It is translated as CASSSGQISTDTQYF. V gene TRBV5-4 combines with J gene TRBJ2-3, with D possibly being TRBD1 (6 bases). V dropped 3 bases and J dropped 0 bases, with 11 bases sitting between them. The CDR3 loop spans 15 amino acids. In germline, CDR1 is SGHNT, CDR2 YYREEE (reference sequence).

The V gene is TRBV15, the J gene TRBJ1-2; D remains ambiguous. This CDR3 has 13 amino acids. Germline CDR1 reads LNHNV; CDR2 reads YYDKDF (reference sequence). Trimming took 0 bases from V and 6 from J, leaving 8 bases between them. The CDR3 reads CATSRDRSDGYTF. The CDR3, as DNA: TGTGCCACCAGCAGAGATCGCTCGGATGGCTACACCTTC.

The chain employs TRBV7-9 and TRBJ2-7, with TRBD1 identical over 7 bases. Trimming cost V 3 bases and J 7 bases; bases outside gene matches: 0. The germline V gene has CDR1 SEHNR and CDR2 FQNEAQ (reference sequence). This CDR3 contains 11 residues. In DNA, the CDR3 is TGTGCCAGCAGCTTGACAGGGGAGCAGTACTTC. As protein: CASSLTGEQYF.

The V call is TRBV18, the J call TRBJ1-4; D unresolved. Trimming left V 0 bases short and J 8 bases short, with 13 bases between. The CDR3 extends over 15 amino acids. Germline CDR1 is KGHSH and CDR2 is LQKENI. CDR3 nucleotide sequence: TGTGCCAGCTCACCACCGTCGGAGCACGGGGAAAAACTGTTTTTT. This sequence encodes CASSPPSEHGEKLFF.

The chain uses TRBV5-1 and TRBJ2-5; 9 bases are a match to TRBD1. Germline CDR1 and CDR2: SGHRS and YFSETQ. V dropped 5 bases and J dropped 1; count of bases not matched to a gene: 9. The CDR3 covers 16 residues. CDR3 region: CASSPWGQGLQETQYF. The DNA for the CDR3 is TGCGCCAGCAGTCCGTGGGGACAGGGCCTCCAAGAGACCCAGTACTTC.

CDR3 protein: CASSLGRWGGNEQFF. The CDR3 nucleotides read TGTGCCAGCAGCTTAGGTCGGTGGGGGGGCAATGAGCAGTTCTTC. J is TRBJ2-1 and V is TRBV7-3, with 7 bases fitting TRBD2. The CDR3 length is 15 residues. Germline lookup yields CDR1 SGHTA and CDR2 FQGTGA. The trim removed 2 bases at V and 6 bases at J, leaving 7 bases unmatched.

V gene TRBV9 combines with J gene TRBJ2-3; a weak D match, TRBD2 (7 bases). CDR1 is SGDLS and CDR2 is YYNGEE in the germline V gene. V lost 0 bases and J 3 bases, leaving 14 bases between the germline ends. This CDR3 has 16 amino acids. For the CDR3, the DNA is TGTGCCAGCAGCGTAGGCGGGGGCTGGGGAACAGATACGCAGTATTTT. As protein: CASSVGGGWGTDTQYF. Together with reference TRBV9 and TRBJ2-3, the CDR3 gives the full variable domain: DSGVTQTPKHLITATGQRVTLRCSPRSGDLSVYWYQQSLDQGLQFLIQYYNGEERAKGNILERFSAQQFPDLHSELNLSSLELGDSALYFCASSVGGGWGTDTQYFGPGTRLTVL.

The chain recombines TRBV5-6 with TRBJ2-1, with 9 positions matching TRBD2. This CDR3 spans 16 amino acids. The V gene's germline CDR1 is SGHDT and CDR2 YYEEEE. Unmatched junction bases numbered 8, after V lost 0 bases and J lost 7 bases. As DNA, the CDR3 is TGTGCCAGCAGCTTGGCTTTGACTAGCGGCACAAATGAGCAGTTCTTC. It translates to CASSLALTSGTNEQFF.

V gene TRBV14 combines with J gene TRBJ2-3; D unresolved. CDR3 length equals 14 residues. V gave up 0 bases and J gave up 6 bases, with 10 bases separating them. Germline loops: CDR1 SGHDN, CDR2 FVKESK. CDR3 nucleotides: TGTGCCAGCAGCCAAGATAGCATAGCCGATACGCAGTATTTT. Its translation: CASSQDSIADTQYF.

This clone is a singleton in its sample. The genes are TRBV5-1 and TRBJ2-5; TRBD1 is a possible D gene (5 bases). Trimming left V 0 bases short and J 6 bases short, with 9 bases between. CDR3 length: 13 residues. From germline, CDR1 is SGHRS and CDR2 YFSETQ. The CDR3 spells CASSLAGSKTQYF. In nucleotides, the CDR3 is TGCGCCAGCAGCTTGGCAGGGTCCAAGACCCAGTACTTC.

In DNA form, the CDR3 reads TGTGCCAGCAACAACAGGGCCCAAGAGACCCAGTACTTC. It encodes CASNNRAQETQYF. The chain uses TRBV7-9 and TRBJ2-5; D is perhaps TRBD1 (6 bases). Between the trimmed V and J ends, which lost 7 bases and 1 base, there was a span of 10 bases. The V gene's germline CDR1 is SEHNR and CDR2 FQNEAQ (reference sequence). The CDR3 runs 13 residues. The full variable domain, completed using reference TRBV7-9 and TRBJ2-5, is DTGVSQNPRHKITKRGQNVTFRCDPISEHNRLYWYRQTLGQGPEFLTYFQNEAQLEKSRLLSDRFSAERPKGSFSTLEIQRTEQGDSAMYLCASNNRAQETQYFGPGTRLLVL.

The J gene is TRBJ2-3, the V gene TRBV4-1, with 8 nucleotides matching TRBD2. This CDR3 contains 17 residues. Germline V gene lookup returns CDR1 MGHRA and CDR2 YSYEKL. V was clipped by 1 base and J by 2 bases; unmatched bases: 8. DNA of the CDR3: TGCGCCAGCAGCCAAGGTTGGAGCGGGGGCCTCACAGATACGCAGTATTTT. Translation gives CASSQGWSGGLTDTQYF.

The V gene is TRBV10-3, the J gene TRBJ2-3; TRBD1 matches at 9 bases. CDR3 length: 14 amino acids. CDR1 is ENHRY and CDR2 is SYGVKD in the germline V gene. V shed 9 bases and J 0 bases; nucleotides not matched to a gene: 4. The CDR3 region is CAIQDRGSTDTQYF. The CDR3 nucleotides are TGTGCCATTCAGGACAGGGGCAGCACAGATACGCAGTATTTT.

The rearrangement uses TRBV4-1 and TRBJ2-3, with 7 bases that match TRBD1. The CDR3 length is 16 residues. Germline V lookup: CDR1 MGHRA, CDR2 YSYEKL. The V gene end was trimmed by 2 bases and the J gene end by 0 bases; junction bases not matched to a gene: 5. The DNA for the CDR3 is TGCGCCAGCAGCCAAACGGGACAGACAAGCACAGATACGCAGTATTTT. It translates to CASSQTGQTSTDTQYF.

The DNA of the CDR3 is TGTGCCACCCCAGGGACTAGCGCCGGGGAGCTGTTTTTT. Encoded protein: CATPGTSAGELFF. This chain connects TRBV5-4 to TRBJ2-2; 10 bases are shared with TRBD2. The V gene's germline CDR1 is SGHNT and CDR2 YYREEE (reference sequence). The CDR3 totals 13 residues. The trim removed 9 bases at V and 6 bases at J, leaving 5 bases unmatched.

In nucleotides, the CDR3 is TGTGCCAGCAGCAAACCTCAGGGGAAGGAGACCCAGTACTTC. The encoded protein is CASSKPQGKETQYF. The chain carries TRBV28 and TRBJ2-5; possible D gene TRBD1, 6 bases. CDR3 length equals 14 residues. V dropped 6 bases and J dropped 5 bases, with 16 bases sitting between them. Germline CDR1 reads MDHEN; CDR2 reads SYDVKM. The full variable domain, rest sourced from reference TRBV28 and TRBJ2-5, is DVKVTQSSRYLVKRTGEKVFLECVQDMDHENMFWYRQDPGLGLRLIYFSYDVKMKEKGDIPEGYSVSREKKERFSLILESASTNQTSMYLCASSKPQGKETQYFGPGTRLLVL.

The CDR3 protein is CASSGAGANYGYTF. The CDR3 coding sequence is TGTGCCAGCAGTGGAGCAGGGGCTAACTATGGCTACACCTTC. The chain has TRBV25-1 and TRBJ1-2, with a possible D match to TRBD1 (6 bases). V lost 4 bases, J lost 0 bases, and 9 bases lay in between. This CDR3 spans 14 amino acids. CDR1 MGHDK and CDR2 SYGVNS come from the germline V gene.

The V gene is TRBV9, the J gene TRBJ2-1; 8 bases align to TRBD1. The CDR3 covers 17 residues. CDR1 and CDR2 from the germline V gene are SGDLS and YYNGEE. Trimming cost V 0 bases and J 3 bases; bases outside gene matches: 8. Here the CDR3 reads CASSVGQGAPNYNEQFF. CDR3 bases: TGTGCCAGCAGCGTAGGCCAGGGGGCGCCTAACTACAATGAGCAGTTCTTC.

The CDR3 sequence: CASSPSTQGSGEAFF. The CDR3 bases are TGTGCCAGCTCACCAAGCACTCAGGGTTCAGGTGAAGCTTTCTTT. This chain connects TRBV18 to TRBJ1-1, with a possible D match to TRBD1 (5 bases). V was trimmed by 2 bases and J by 7 bases, leaving 17 bases between them. The CDR3 covers 15 residues. The germline CDR1 and CDR2 sequences are KGHSH and LQKENI.